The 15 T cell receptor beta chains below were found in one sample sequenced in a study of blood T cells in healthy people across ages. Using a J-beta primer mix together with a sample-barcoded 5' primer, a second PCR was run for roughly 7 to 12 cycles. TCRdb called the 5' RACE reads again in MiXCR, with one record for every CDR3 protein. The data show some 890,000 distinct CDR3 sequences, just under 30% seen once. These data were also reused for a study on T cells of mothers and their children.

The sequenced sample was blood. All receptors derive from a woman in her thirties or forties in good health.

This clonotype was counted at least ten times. The CDR3: CASSQGPGTYEQYF. CDR3 DNA sequence: TGCGCCAGCAGCCAAGGGCCAGGGACCTACGAGCAGTACTTC. The chain recombines TRBV4-1 with TRBJ2-7, with TRBD1 as a possible D gene (5 bases). The germline V gene has CDR1 MGHRA and CDR2 YSYEKL. Trimming stripped 1 base from V and 2 bases from J, with 9 bases between. The CDR3 is made up of 14 amino acids.

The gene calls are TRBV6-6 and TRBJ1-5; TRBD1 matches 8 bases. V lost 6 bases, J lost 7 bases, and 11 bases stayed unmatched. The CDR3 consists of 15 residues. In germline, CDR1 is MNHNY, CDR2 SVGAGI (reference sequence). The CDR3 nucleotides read TGTGCCAGCAGCCAAGGACAGGGAGGAGGGCAGCCCCAGCATTTT. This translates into CASSQGQGGGQPQHF.

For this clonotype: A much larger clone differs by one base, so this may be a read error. CDR3 amino acids: CASSSSAGGIYGYTF. The CDR3 DNA reads TGTGCCAGCAGCTCCTCGGCAGGGGGTATTTATGGCTACACCTTC. The gene calls are TRBV4-2 and TRBJ1-2; TRBD1 matches at 7 bases. Germline V gene sequence: CDR1 LGHNA, CDR2 YNFKEQ. Germline trimming cut 5 bases from V and 5 bases from J; bases unmatched to any gene: 11. The CDR3 loop spans 15 amino acids.

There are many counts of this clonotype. The CDR3 nucleotides are TGTGCCAGCAGTTTATCTGTTTATGAGCAGTTCTTC. Translating gives CASSLSVYEQFF. The rearrangement uses TRBV28 and TRBJ2-1; D ambiguous. Germline lookup yields CDR1 MDHEN and CDR2 SYDVKM. The CDR3 totals 12 residues. V was cut by 1 base and J by 8 bases, with 6 bases left in between. The full variable domain, its missing parts supplied by reference TRBV28 and TRBJ2-1, is DVKVTQSSRYLVKRTGEKVFLECVQDMDHENMFWYRQDPGLGLRLIYFSYDVKMKEKGDIPEGYSVSREKKERFSLILESASTNQTSMYLCASSLSVYEQFFGPGTRLTVL.

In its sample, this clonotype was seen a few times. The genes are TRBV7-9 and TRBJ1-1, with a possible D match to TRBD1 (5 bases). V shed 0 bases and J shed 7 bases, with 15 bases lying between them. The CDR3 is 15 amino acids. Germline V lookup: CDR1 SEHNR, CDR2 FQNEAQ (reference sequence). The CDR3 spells CASSLAGTKRVEAFF. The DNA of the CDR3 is TGTGCCAGCAGCTTAGCGGGGACGAAACGGGTTGAAGCTTTCTTT.

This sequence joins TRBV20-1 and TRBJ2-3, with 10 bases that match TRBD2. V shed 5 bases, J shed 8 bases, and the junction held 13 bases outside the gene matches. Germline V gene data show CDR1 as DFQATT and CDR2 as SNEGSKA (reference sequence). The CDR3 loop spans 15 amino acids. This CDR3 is CSAGPSGGRRLTQYF. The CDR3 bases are TGCAGTGCTGGACCTAGCGGGGGTCGACGACTTACGCAGTATTTT.

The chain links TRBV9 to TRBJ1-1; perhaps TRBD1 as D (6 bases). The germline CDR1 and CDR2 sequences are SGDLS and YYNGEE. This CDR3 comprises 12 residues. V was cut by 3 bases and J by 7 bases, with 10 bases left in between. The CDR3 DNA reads TGTGCCAGCAGCGGGGGGACAAATGAAGCTTTCTTT. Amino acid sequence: CASSGGTNEAFF.

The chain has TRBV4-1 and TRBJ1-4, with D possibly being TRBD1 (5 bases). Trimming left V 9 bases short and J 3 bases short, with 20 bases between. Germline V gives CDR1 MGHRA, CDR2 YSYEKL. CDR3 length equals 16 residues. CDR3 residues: CASRQIGRMANEKLFF. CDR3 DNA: TGCGCCAGTAGACAGATCGGGAGAATGGCTAATGAAAAACTGTTTTTT.

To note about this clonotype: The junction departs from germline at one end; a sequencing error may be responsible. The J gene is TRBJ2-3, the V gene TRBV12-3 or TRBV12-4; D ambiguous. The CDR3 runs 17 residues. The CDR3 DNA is TGTGCCGGCAGTTTTCCCCGGCAGGCCGTGCGCACAGATACGCAGTATTTT. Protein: CAGSFPRQAVRTDTQYF.

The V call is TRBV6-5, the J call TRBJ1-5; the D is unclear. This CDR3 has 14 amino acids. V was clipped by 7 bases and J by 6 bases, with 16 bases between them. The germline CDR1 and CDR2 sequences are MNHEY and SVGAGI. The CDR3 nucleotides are TGTGCCAGCACCAAGACACCCGGGAGTCAGCCCCAGCATTTT. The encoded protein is CASTKTPGSQPQHF.

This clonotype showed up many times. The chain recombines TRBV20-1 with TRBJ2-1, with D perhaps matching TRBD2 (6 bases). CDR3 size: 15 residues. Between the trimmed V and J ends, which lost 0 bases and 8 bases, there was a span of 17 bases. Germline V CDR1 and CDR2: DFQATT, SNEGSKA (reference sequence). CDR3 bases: TGCAGTGCTAGAGACCCTGGGGCGAGGAGGGATGAGCAGTTCTTC. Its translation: CSARDPGARRDEQFF.

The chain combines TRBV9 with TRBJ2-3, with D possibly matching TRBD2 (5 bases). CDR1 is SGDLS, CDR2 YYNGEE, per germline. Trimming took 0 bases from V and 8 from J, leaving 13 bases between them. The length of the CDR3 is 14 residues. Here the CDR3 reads CASSVEGERGTQYF. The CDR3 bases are TGTGCCAGCAGCGTAGAGGGAGAGCGCGGTACGCAGTATTTT.

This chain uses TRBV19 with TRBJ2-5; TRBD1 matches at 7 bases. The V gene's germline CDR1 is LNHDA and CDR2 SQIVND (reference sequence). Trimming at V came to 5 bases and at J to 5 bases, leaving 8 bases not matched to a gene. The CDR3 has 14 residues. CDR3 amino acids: CASSFRQGDETQYF. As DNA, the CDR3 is TGTGCCAGTAGTTTCCGACAGGGCGACGAGACCCAGTACTTC.

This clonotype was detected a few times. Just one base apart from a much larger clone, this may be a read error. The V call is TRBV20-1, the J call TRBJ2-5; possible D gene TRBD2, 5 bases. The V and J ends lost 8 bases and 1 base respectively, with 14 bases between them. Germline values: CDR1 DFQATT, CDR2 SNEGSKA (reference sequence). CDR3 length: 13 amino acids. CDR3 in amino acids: CSTPRGSQETQYF. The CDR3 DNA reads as TGCAGTACCCCAAGAGGGTCCCAAGAGACCCAGTACTTC.

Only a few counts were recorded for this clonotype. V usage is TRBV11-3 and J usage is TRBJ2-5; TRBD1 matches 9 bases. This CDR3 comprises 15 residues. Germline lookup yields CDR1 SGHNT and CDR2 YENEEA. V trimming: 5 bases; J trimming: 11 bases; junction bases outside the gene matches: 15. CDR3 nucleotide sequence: TGTGCCAGCAGCGTGGACAGGGGAGGTGTGAATGAGCAGTACTTC. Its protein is CASSVDRGGVNEQYF.